This T cell receptor beta chain stems from a study of OX40 agonist ivuxolimab in advanced cancers. V lost 8 bases to trimming and J lost 4 bases, with 6 bases between them. The germline V gene has CDR1 SNHLY and CDR2 FYNNEI. CDR3 length: 11 amino acids. The method was immunoSEQ multiplex PCR; TCRdb's version includes in-frame clones alone and lacks a portion of them. This table has fewer than 95,000 clones, around 85% appearing once. The receptor's source is an adult with an advanced solid tumor such as melanoma, head and neck, liver or kidney cancer. This rearrangement joins TRBV2 to TRBJ2-1, with D possibly being TRBD1 (6 bases). Sequences were derived from CD4+ or CD8+ T cells sorted from blood, sampled in a trial of the OX40 agonist ivuxolimab. In nucleotides, the CDR3 is TGTGCCAGCGGGACATACAATGAGCAGTTCTTC. Protein: CASGTYNEQFF.